Listed below are T cell receptor beta chains from one sample, sequenced in a study of blood T cell repertoires in COVID-19. Here immunoSEQ multiplex PCR was the method, and the copy in TCRdb shows in-frame clones only, minus some. This table has roughly 150,000 clones, about 86% appearing once. Sequenced input: peripheral blood. These receptor sequences come from a man aged 65 to 85 with active or convalescent COVID-19. Each CDR3 is given with its conserved first and last residue. D genes are given only for firm matches. Size is stated for part of the rows, as once, few or many counts, or as a class when the clone is expanded.

-,once,TRBJ2-7,TRBV9,TGTGCCAGCAGCAAAGATACTACCTACGAGCAGTACTTC,CASSKDTTYEQYF
-,-,TRBJ1-3,TRBV18,TGTGCCAGCTCACCCCAGGGATCTGGAAACACCATATATTTT,CASSPQGSGNTIYF
-,-,TRBJ2-7,TRBV29-1,TGCAGCGTACTCGGGAACTCCTACGAGCAGTACTTC,CSVLGNSYEQYF
-,-,TRBJ2-5,TRBV7-6,TGTGCCAGCAGCTTAGCCTCCAGACAGAACCAAGAGACCCAGTACTTC,CASSLASRQNQETQYF
-,-,TRBJ2-1,TRBV4-3,TGCGCCAGCAGCCAAGACAATAGAGGTGAGCAGTTCTTC,CASSQDNRGEQFF
-,-,TRBJ1-1,TRBV12-3/TRBV12-4,TGTGCCAGCAGTAGCACGTGGACTGAAGCTTTCTTT,CASSSTWTEAFF
-,medium-sized,TRBJ1-4,TRBV18,TGTGCCAGCACATTTGCAACTAATGAAAAACTGTTTTTT,CASTFATNEKLFF
-,-,TRBJ2-5,TRBV18,TGTGCCAGCTCACCACCGAGTATCCAAGAGACCCAGTACTTC,CASSPPSIQETQYF
-,once,TRBJ2-3,TRBV6-5,TGTGCCAGCAGTCCCGTCATTCGAGCAGATACGCAGTATTTT,CASSPVIRADTQYF
TRBD1,-,TRBJ2-1,TRBV19,TGTGCCAGTAGGGAGGGACAGGGCCCCTACAATGAGCAGTTCTTC,CASREGQGPYNEQFF
TRBD1,-,TRBJ1-1,TRBV6-5,TGTGCCAGCGTATTTAGGGGACAGAAGAACACTGAAGCTTTCTTT,CASVFRGQKNTEAFF
TRBD1,-,TRBJ1-1,TRBV19,TGTGCCAGTAGTCCTGCCGGGACAGTAGGGAACACTGAAGCTTTCTTT,CASSPAGTVGNTEAFF
-,-,TRBJ2-7,TRBV19,TGTGCCAGTAGTATAGGTGGGGGCCACTACGAGCAGTACTTC,CASSIGGGHYEQYF
-,few,TRBJ1-4,TRBV28,TGTGCCAGCAGTTTGGGCAGGGGAAGGGAAAAACTGTTTTTT,CASSLGRGREKLFF
-,-,TRBJ1-4,TRBV28,TGTGCCAGCAGTTTACCAGGGTCATCGAATGAAAAACTGTTTTTT,CASSLPGSSNEKLFF
-,few,TRBJ2-2,TRBV7-2,TGTGCCAGCATCCCCACAGGTTCCCTAAACACCGGGGAGCTGTTTTTT,CASIPTGSLNTGELFF
TRBD1,-,TRBJ2-1,TRBV7-9,TGTGCCAGCAGCCAAAGGGACAGGACCTACAATGAGCAGTTCTTC,CASSQRDRTYNEQFF
TRBD2,-,TRBJ2-7,TRBV7-2,TGTGCCAGCAGCTTAGAGTGGGCTAGCGGATCCTACGAGCAGTACTTC,CASSLEWASGSYEQYF
-,-,TRBJ1-2,TRBV5-5,TGTGCCAGCAGTCCTGCTGGGGGCACTAACTATGGCTACACCTTC,CASSPAGGTNYGYTF
TRBD1,-,TRBJ1-5,TRBV13,TGTGCCAGCAGTCAATCAGACAGGGGCAATCAGCCCCAGCATTTT,CASSQSDRGNQPQHF
TRBD1,few,TRBJ1-5,TRBV5-8,TGTGCCAGCAGCTGGGACAGAGTGGGCAATCAGCCCCAGCATTTT,CASSWDRVGNQPQHF
-,-,TRBJ2-1,TRBV24-1,TGTGCCACCAGTGACTTAGATTGGGAGCAGTTCTTC,CATSDLDWEQFF
TRBD1,-,TRBJ1-1,TRBV28,TGTGCCAGCAGTTTAAGACAGGGAAACACTGAAGCTTTCTTT,CASSLRQGNTEAFF
-,-,TRBJ1-3,TRBV4-3,TGCGCCAGCAGCCCGAGTTACTCTGGAAACACCATATATTTT,CASSPSYSGNTIYF
-,-,TRBJ1-4,TRBV9,TGTGCCAGCAGCGTAGGGCCAAACATTAATGAAAAACTGTTTTTT,CASSVGPNINEKLFF
-,-,TRBJ1-1,TRBV6-5,TGTGCCAGCAGTTACAACAGGGTAAACACTGAAGCTTTCTTT,CASSYNRVNTEAFF
-,-,TRBJ2-7,TRBV10-1,TGCGCCAGCAGTGTGGCAGGAACCTACGAGCAGTACTTC,CASSVAGTYEQYF
-,-,TRBJ1-1,TRBV19,TGTGCCAGTAGTACTACAGGGAACACTGAAGCTTTCTTT,CASSTTGNTEAFF
-,-,TRBJ2-7,TRBV7-2,TGTGCCAGCGGGGGGAGTGGGTACGAGCAGTACTTC,CASGGSGYEQYF
-,once,TRBJ2-7,TRBV5-8,TGTGCCAGCAGCTTGCTATCGGGGGTTCAAGACGAGCAGTACTTC,CASSLLSGVQDEQYF
-,-,TRBJ1-5,TRBV5-8,TGTGCCAGCAGCTCCAACCAGGGGACTAGCAATCAGCCCCAGCATTTT,CASSSNQGTSNQPQHF
-,-,TRBJ1-1,TRBV28,TGTGCCCACTCTCCACCGGGACAACCGAACACTGAAGCTTTCTTT,CAHSPPGQPNTEAFF
-,-,TRBJ2-1,TRBV5-1,TGCGCCAGCAGCTCTCCTTCGACCGGGAGTTGGAATGAGCAGTTCTTC,CASSSPSTGSWNEQFF
-,-,TRBJ2-1,TRBV24-1,TGTGCCACCAGTGGGAACAGCAATGAGCAGTTCTTC,CATSGNSNEQFF
TRBD1,-,TRBJ1-5,TRBV27,TGTGCCACCTCGGGACAGGGTAATCAGCCCCAGCATTTT,CATSGQGNQPQHF
-,-,TRBJ1-5,TRBV10-3,TGTGCCATCAGTGGACAGATAGGGGATAGCAATCAGCCCCAGCATTTT,CAISGQIGDSNQPQHF
TRBD1,once,TRBJ1-2,TRBV27,TGTGCCAGCAGGGAACAGGGGAACTATGGCTACACCTTC,CASREQGNYGYTF
TRBD1,-,TRBJ1-6,TRBV9,TGTGCCAGCAGCGAAGGTAACAGGGGGAATGGTTCACCCCTCCACTTT,CASSEGNRGNGSPLHF
-,-,TRBJ1-2,TRBV5-1,TGCGCCAGCAGCTTGAACGCCAGGGAATACTATGGCTACACCTTC,CASSLNAREYYGYTF